This TCR beta chain stems from a study of patients and donors after allogeneic stem cell transplantation. This clonotype was seen repeatedly, ten times or more. Using its own MiXCR run on the RT-PCR reads, TCRdb lists one record per CDR3 protein. The profile shows 70,000 to 100,000 distinct CDR3 sequences, 4% to 5% of them singletons. This CDR3 has 12 amino acids. CDR1 and CDR2 (germline): DFQATT, SNEGSKA (reference sequence). The J gene is TRBJ1-6, the V gene TRBV20-1; tentatively, D is TRBD1 (5 bases). This clonotype originated in a human donor who was either an allogeneic HSCT recipient or a stem cell or donor lymphocyte infusion donor (not recorded which). It is not recorded whose cells these are; they may come from a transplant donor. Sequenced input: blood, either unsorted or a sorted T cell fraction (not recorded which). The CDR3 spells CGQGLVNSPLHF. The CDR3, as DNA: TGCGGTCAGGGTTTAGTGAATTCACCCCTCCACTTT.